The T cell receptor (beta chain) described here comes from a study of blood T cell repertoires in COVID-19. Turning to the study itself: The samples span acute and convalescent COVID-19 from the United States, Italy and Spain. Sample material is recorded as cDNA or gDNA derived from T cells, B-cell-depleted T cells, or PBMCs.

The ends lost 10 bases at V and 0 bases at J; junction bases unmatched: 5. This CDR3 region has 13 residues. Germline-derived CDR1 and CDR2 are SNHLY and FYNNEI. In the original analysis: Using reference gene primer amplification, nucleated cell counts were estimated. Sequenced by immunoSEQ multiplex PCR; TCRdb stores in-frame clones only, minus some. The V and J calls and clone size are taken from that table; D and trimming were inferred from the DNA. The profile covers over 90,000 clones, with roughly nine tenths appearing a single time and 17% taken by the ten largest. The sample taken for sequencing was peripheral blood. This chain uses TRBV2 with TRBJ2-7; 8 bases are shared with TRBD1. The clonotype originates from a woman aged 80 or over in a cohort sampled during active COVID-19. The chain's CDR3 is CATATGGSYEQYF. DNA of the CDR3: TGTGCCACCGCAACAGGGGGCTCCTACGAGCAGTACTTC.